This T cell receptor (beta chain) was sequenced in a study of PD-L1 blockade in urothelial cancer. Germline CDR1 is SQVTM and CDR2 is ANQGSEA. Unmatched junction bases numbered 8, after V lost 6 bases and J lost 8 bases. This CDR3 comprises 12 residues. Pretreatment sampling and on-treatment sampling together yielded between 1 and 8 samples for each patient. Generated by immunoSEQ multiplex PCR, the TCRdb table keeps only in-frame clones and is missing some. The table records roughly 32,000 clones, roughly 88% of them present only once. Sequenced here: PBMCs, sampled around atezolizumab (anti-PD-L1) treatment. The source of this sequence is a man aged 55 to 70 with urothelial cancer. The J gene is TRBJ1-2, the V gene TRBV29-1; TRBD1 agrees at 8 bases. CDR3 region: CSVLGQGRGYTF. CDR3 DNA sequence: TGCAGCGTGCTCGGACAGGGCAGGGGCTACACCTTC.